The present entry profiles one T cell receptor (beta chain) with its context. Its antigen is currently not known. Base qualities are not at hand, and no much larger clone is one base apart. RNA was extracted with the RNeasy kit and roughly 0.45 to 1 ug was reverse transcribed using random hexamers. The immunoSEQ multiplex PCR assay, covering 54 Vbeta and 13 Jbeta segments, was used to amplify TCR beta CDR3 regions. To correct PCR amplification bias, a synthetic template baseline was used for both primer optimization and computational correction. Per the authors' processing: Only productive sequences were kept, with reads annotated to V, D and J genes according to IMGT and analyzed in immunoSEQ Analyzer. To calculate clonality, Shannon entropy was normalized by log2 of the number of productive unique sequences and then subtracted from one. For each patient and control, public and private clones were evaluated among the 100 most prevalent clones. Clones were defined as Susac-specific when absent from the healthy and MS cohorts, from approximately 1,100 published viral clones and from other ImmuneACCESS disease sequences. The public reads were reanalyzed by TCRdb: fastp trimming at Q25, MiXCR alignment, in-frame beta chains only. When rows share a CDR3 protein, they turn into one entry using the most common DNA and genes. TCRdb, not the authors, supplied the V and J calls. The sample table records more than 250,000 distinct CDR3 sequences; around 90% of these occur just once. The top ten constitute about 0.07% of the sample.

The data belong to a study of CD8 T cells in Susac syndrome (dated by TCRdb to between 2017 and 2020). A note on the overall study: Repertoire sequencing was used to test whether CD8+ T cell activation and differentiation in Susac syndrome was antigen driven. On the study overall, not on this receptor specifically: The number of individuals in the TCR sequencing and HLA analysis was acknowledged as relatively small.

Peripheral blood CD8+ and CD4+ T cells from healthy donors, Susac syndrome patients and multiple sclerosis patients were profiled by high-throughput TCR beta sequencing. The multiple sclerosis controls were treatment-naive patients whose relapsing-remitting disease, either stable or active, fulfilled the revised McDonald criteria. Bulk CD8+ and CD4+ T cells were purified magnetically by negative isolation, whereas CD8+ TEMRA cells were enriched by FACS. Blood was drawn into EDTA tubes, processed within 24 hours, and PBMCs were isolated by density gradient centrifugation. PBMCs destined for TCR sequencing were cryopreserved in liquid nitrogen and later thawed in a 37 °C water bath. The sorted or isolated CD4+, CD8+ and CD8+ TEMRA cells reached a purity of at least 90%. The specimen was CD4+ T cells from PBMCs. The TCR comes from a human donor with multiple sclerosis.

This receptor carries the CDR3 CASSIERARYNEQFF. The sequenced DNA: TGTGCCAGTAGTATAGAAAGGGCGAGGTACAATGAGCAGTTCTTC. Here the chain combines TRBV19 and TRBJ2-1; the D gene is unclear. V loses 0 bases of germline sequence and J loses 4 bases, and the interval between the two ends is 10 bases. The CDR3, cysteine through phenylalanine, is 15 amino acids long. Of all the DNA, just the CDR3 is kept, 45 bases in frame from base 1. Sequences LNHDA (CDR1) and SQIVND (CDR2) are obtained from the germline V gene (reference sequence).